This TCR beta chain is drawn from a study of shared clonotypes between healthy human individuals. Profiling relied on immunoSEQ multiplex PCR, and the TCRdb table lists in-frame clones only, not all of them. In the table there are roughly 890,000 clones, almost 95% of which are singletons. Naive CD8 populations comprised CD45RO-negative cells positively selected for CCR7, excluding terminally differentiated effector memory CD45RA+ cells. CDR1 and CDR2 (germline): SNHLY, FYNNEI. Trimming at V came to 4 bases and at J to 2 bases, leaving 9 bases not matched to a gene. The CDR3 is 16 amino acids. The TCR originated in a man aged 25-45 years in good health. This chain links TRBV2 with TRBJ2-3, with TRBD1 matching 7 bases. Sequencing was done on a sample of naive CD8+ T cells sorted from blood. The CDR3 is CASSVRRDRITDTQYF. The DNA for the CDR3 is TGTGCCAGCAGTGTCCGCCGGGACAGAATCACAGATACGCAGTATTTT.